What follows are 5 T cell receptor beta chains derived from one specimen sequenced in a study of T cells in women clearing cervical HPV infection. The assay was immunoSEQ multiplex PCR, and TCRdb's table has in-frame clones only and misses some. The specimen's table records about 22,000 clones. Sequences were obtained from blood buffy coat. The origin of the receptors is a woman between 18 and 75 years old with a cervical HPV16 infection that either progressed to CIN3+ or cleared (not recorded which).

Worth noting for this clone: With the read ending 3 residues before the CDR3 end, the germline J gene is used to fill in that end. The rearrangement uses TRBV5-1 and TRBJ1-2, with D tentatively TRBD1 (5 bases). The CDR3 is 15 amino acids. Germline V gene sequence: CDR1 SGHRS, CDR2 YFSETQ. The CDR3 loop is CASSFLAGVSYDYTF. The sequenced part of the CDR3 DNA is TGCGCCAGCAGCTTTCTAGCGGGGGTATCCTACGAC. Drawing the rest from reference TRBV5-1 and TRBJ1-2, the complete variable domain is KAGVTQTPRYLIKTRGQQVTLSCSPISGHRSVSWYQQTPGQGLQFLFEYFSETQRNKGNFPGRFSGRQFSNSRSEMNVSTLELGDSALYLCASSFLAGVSYDYTFGSGTRLTVV.

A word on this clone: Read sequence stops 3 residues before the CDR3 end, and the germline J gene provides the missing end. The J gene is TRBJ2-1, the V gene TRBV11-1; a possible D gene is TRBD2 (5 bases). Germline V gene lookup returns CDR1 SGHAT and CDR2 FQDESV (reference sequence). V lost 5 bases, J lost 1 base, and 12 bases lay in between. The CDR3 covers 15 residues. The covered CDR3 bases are TGTGCCAGCAGCGAACTAGTCAATTCCTACAATGAG. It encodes CASSELVNSYNE. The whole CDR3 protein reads CASSELVNSYNEQFF.

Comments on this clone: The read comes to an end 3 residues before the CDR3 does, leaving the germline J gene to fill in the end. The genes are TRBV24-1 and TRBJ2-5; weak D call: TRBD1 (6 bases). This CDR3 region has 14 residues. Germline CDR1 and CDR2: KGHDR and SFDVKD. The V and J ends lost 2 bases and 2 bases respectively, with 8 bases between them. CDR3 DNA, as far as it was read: TGTGCCACCAGTGATTCGGACAGTCAAGAGACC. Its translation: CATSDSDSQET. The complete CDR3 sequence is CATSDSDSQETQYF.

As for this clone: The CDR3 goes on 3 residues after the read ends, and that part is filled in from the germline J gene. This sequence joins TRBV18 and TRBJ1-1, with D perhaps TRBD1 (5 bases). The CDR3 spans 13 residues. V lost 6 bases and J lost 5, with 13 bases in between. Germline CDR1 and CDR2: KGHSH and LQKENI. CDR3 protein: CASSPQGGTEAFF. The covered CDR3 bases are TGTGCCAGCTCCCCCCAGGGAGGAACTGAA.

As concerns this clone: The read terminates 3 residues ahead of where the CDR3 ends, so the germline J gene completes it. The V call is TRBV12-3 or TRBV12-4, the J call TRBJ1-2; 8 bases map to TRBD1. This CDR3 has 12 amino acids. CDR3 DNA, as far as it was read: TGTGCCAGCAGCCGGACAGGGTACTTC. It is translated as CASSRTGYF. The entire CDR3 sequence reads CASSRTGYFYTF.